These T cell receptor beta chains were read from a single sample in a study of chemoradiotherapy in HPV16-positive cancers. Sequencing used immunoSEQ multiplex PCR; TCRdb keeps in-frame clones, though not all of them. Found here are approximately 6,400 clones, over 75% of them singletons; the top ten hold approximately 6.8%. The sample here was tumor tissue, taken from a patient who underwent chemoradiotherapy. All receptors derive from a human donor with HPV-associated anogenital cancer. The CDR3 runs from the conserved cysteine through the conserved F or W. The D gene is left open where the match is weak. Clone sizes are given selectively: once, few, many, or a class where the clone is expanded.

cdr3_length,j_call,v_call,clone_size,d_call,cdr3_aa,cdr3_nt
15,TRBJ2-3,TRBV4-3,-,TRBD2,CASSSTSGATDTQYF,TGCGCCAGCAGTTCGACTAGCGGGGCCACAGATACGCAGTATTTT
17,TRBJ1-1,TRBV28,few,TRBD1,CASSPATGGAGYTEAFF,TGTGCCAGCAGTCCAGCGACAGGGGGCGCGGGGTACACTGAAGCTTTCTTT
11,TRBJ2-3,TRBV10-3,-,-,CAISPADTQYF,TGTGCCATCAGTCCAGCAGATACGCAGTATTTT
13,TRBJ2-1,TRBV18,-,-,CASSWEFYNEQFF,TGTGCCAGCTCCTGGGAATTCTACAATGAGCAGTTCTTC
15,TRBJ1-5,TRBV30,-,-,CAWSVIDSLNQPQHF,TGTGCCTGGAGTGTAATCGACAGCCTCAATCAGCCCCAGCATTTT
13,TRBJ2-3,TRBV2,-,-,CASREQGTDTQYF,TGTGCCAGCAGGGAACAGGGCACAGATACGCAGTATTTT
16,TRBJ2-7,TRBV18,-,-,CASSPPGGRGGHEQYF,TGTGCCAGCTCACCACCGGGTGGGCGGGGCGGCCACGAGCAGTACTTC
15,TRBJ1-4,TRBV6-1,-,TRBD1,CASSATTGAGEKLFF,TGTGCCAGCAGTGCTACAACAGGGGCTGGTGAAAAACTGTTTTTT
11,TRBJ2-5,TRBV7-9,-,-,CASSLQETQYF,TGTGCCAGCAGCTTACAAGAGACCCAGTACTTC
16,TRBJ2-2,TRBV5-6,-,-,CASSLKVGVGTGELFF,TGTGCCAGCAGCTTGAAGGTGGGAGTAGGCACCGGGGAGCTGTTTTTT
13,TRBJ2-2,TRBV6-1,-,-,CASSPLRGRELFF,TGTGCCAGCAGTCCGCTGAGGGGTAGGGAGCTGTTTTTT
18,TRBJ2-3,TRBV7-2,-,-,CASSLAGSGTPPPDTQYF,TGTGCCAGCAGCTTAGCGGGGTCGGGGACTCCGCCCCCAGATACGCAGTATTTT
14,TRBJ2-1,TRBV7-6,-,-,CASSLTFDYNEQFF,TGTGCCAGCAGCTTGACTTTCGACTACAATGAGCAGTTCTTC
13,TRBJ1-5,TRBV7-2,-,-,CASSLRRDQPQHF,TGTGCCAGCAGCTTACGCAGAGATCAGCCCCAGCATTTT
16,TRBJ1-5,TRBV5-8,-,TRBD1,CASSLGGTGLGQPQHF,TGTGCCAGCAGCTTGGGCGGGACAGGGTTGGGTCAGCCCCAGCATTTT
14,TRBJ1-5,TRBV9,-,-,CASSVSQTGGAQHF,TGTGCCAGCAGCGTAAGTCAGACTGGAGGGGCCCAGCATTTT
19,TRBJ2-7,TRBV4-1,-,-,CASSQDRTEGVLLLYEQYF,TGCGCCAGCAGCCAAGATAGGACCGAAGGGGTCCTACTCCTCTACGAGCAGTACTTC
18,TRBJ2-2,TRBV27,-,TRBD1,CASSANDRVETLGGELFF,TGTGCCAGCAGCGCGAACGACAGGGTTGAGACTCTTGGGGGGGAGCTGTTTTTT
12,TRBJ2-1,TRBV7-6,-,TRBD1,CASSSGGREQFF,TGTGCCAGCAGCTCAGGGGGCCGTGAGCAGTTCTTC
13,TRBJ1-1,TRBV15,-,TRBD1,CATSRVDRAEAFF,TGTGCCACCAGCAGAGTTGACAGGGCTGAAGCTTTCTTT
15,TRBJ2-1,TRBV7-2,few,-,CASSPRHRGVNEQFF,TGTGCCAGCAGCCCCCGGCATAGAGGGGTCAATGAGCAGTTCTTC
17,TRBJ2-7,TRBV7-9,-,TRBD1,CASSLDRSRTGTYEQYF,TGTGCCAGCAGCTTAGATCGTTCGCGGACAGGGACCTACGAGCAGTACTTC
17,TRBJ2-3,TRBV15,-,-,CATSRDSGAGGADTQYF,TGTGCCACCAGCAGAGATTCAGGGGCCGGGGGAGCAGATACGCAGTATTTT
15,TRBJ1-2,TRBV5-6,-,-,CASILRQTSNYGYTF,TGTGCCAGCATCCTTAGACAGACCTCTAACTATGGCTACACCTTC
14,TRBJ1-5,TRBV6-5,-,TRBD1,CATRDRGFDQPQHF,TGTGCCACCCGGGACAGGGGCTTTGATCAGCCCCAGCATTTT
17,TRBJ2-1,TRBV9,few,-,CASSPTLAESSYNEQFF,TGTGCCAGCAGCCCCACGTTAGCGGAAAGCTCCTACAATGAGCAGTTCTTC
16,TRBJ2-4,TRBV28,-,-,CASGTAGNAAKNIQYF,TGTGCCAGCGGGACCGCCGGAAACGCAGCCAAAAACATTCAGTACTTC
14,TRBJ1-1,TRBV7-2,once,TRBD1,CASSQINRGAEAFF,TGTGCCAGCAGTCAAATTAACAGGGGCGCTGAAGCTTTCTTT
14,TRBJ1-2,TRBV2,-,TRBD1,CASRPTGGNYGYTF,TGTGCCAGCAGGCCTACAGGGGGCAACTATGGCTACACCTTC
13,TRBJ1-1,TRBV11-2,-,-,CASSRTGNTEAFF,TGTGCCAGCAGTAGAACAGGGAACACTGAAGCTTTCTTT
18,TRBJ2-6,TRBV30,-,TRBD1,CASGQGTYQISQANVLTF,TGTGCCTCGGGACAGGGGACATATCAAATCTCTCAGGCCAACGTCCTGACTTTC
12,TRBJ2-4,TRBV7-8,-,-,CASSLKGNIQYF,TGTGCCAGCAGCTTAAAAGGGAACATTCAGTACTTC
14,TRBJ2-7,TRBV5-6,-,-,CASSLAGLGYEQYF,TGTGCCAGCAGCTTAGCAGGGCTGGGGTACGAGCAGTACTTC
15,TRBJ2-7,TRBV9,-,-,CASSVEGKSGDGQYF,TGTGCCAGCAGCGTAGAAGGGAAATCAGGAGACGGGCAGTACTTC
18,TRBJ2-1,TRBV27,-,TRBD2,CASSLSGTSGFRLNEQFF,TGTGCCAGCAGTTTATCCGGGACTAGCGGGTTTCGCCTCAATGAGCAGTTCTTC
12,TRBJ1-2,TRBV30,-,-,CAWSEARYGYTF,TGTGCCTGGAGTGAAGCTCGCTATGGCTACACCTTC
15,TRBJ1-5,TRBV4-3,-,-,CASSQDGLSNQPQHF,TGCGCCAGCAGCCAAGATGGGCTTAGCAATCAGCCCCAGCATTTT
12,TRBJ2-1,TRBV19,-,-,CASSTGYNEQFF,TGTGCCAGTAGTACAGGATACAATGAGCAGTTCTTC
14,TRBJ1-1,TRBV10-3,-,-,CAISERQDNTEAFF,TGTGCCATCAGTGAAAGACAGGACAACACTGAAGCTTTCTTT
16,TRBJ1-1,TRBV5-6,-,-,CASRSTLGRRNTEAFF,TGTGCCAGCAGATCCACCCTGGGGCGGAGGAACACTGAAGCTTTCTTT
13,TRBJ1-2,TRBV6-1,-,-,CASRETPNYGYTF,TGTGCCAGCAGGGAGACACCTAACTATGGCTACACCTTC
14,TRBJ1-4,TRBV30,-,TRBD1,CAWGQGLTNEKLFF,TGTGCCTGGGGACAGGGGTTGACTAATGAAAAACTGTTTTTT